This TCR beta chain emerged from a study of patients and donors after allogeneic stem cell transplantation. The V gene lost 0 bases and the J gene lost 9 bases, with 15 bases spanning the gap. The CDR3 length is 16 residues. Germline V gene sequence: CDR1 SEHNR, CDR2 FQNEAQ (reference sequence). This clonotype was observed at least ten times. TCRdb re-analysed the RT-PCR reads in MiXCR, keeping a single row per CDR3 protein. The table has about 7,100 distinct CDR3 sequences, more than 9.5% seen once. The rearrangement uses TRBV7-9 and TRBJ1-6, with D perhaps TRBD1 (6 bases). The sequenced sample consisted of blood, either unsorted or a sorted T cell fraction (not recorded which). The clonotype originates from a human donor who was either an allogeneic HSCT recipient or a stem cell or donor lymphocyte infusion donor (not recorded which). It is not recorded whose cells these are; they may come from a transplant donor. The CDR3 DNA sequence: TGTGCCAGCAGCTTAGCCAGGGGAGGAGGTTTTTCACCCCTCCACTTT. Amino acid sequence: CASSLARGGGFSPLHF.